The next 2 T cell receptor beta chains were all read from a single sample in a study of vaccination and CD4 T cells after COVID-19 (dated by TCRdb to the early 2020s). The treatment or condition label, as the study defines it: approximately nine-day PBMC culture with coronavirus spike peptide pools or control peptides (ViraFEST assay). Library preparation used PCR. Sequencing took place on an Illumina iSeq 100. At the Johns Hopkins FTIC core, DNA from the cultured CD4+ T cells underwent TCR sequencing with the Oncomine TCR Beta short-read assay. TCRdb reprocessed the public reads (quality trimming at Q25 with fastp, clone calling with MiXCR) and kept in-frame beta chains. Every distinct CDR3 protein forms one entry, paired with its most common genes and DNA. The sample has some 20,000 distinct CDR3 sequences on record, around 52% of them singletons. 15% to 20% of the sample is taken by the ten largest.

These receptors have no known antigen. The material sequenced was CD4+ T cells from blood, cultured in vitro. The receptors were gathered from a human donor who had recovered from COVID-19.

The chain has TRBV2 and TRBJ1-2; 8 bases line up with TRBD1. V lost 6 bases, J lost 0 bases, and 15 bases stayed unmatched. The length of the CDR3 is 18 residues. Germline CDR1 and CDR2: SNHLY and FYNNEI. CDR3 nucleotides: TGTGCCAGCAGCGACCGACAGGGGTCTTCGTCCCCTAACTATGGCTACACCTTC. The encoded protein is CASSDRQGSSSPNYGYTF.

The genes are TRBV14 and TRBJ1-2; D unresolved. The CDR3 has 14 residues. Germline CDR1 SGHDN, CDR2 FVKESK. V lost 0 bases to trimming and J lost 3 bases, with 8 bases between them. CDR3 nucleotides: TGTGCCAGCAGCCAAGATGAACGGTACTATGGCTACACCTTC. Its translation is CASSQDERYYGYTF.